A selection of T cell receptor beta chains follows, all from one sample in a study of T cell repertoires in cytomegalovirus infection. No cognate antigen is known for these TCRs. Each CDR3 protein is one row after TCRdb ran MiXCR on the reads. The top ten hold 9.5% to 15% of the sample, which has hundreds of thousands of distinct CDR3 sequences, about 31% seen once. Sequenced material: cultured CD8+ T cells from PBMCs, taken from culture after CMV antigen stimulation. The receptor set was obtained from a human donor in good health (CMV status not recorded). Some clones in this sample may be carry-over from other donors' samples. CDR3s include the opening cysteine and the closing phenylalanine or tryptophan. The order of the fields is J gene, CDR3 length, clone size, D gene, V gene, CDR3 protein, CDR3 DNA. D genes are given only for firm matches. A row's size may be missing; if present it is once, few, many or a size class.

j_call: TRBJ1-5; cdr3_length: 13; clone_size: .; d_call: TRBD1; v_call: TRBV6-2/TRBV6-3; cdr3_aa: CASEGQGYQPQHF; cdr3_nt: TGTGCCAGCGAAGGACAGGGGTATCAGCCCCAGCATTTT
j_call: TRBJ1-5; cdr3_length: 17; clone_size: many; d_call: .; v_call: TRBV5-6; cdr3_aa: CASSSTGQQVSNQPQHF; cdr3_nt: TGTGCCAGCAGCTCCACGGGCCAGCAGGTTAGCAATCAGCCCCAGCATTTT
j_call: TRBJ2-2; cdr3_length: 18; clone_size: .; d_call: TRBD1; v_call: TRBV7-9; cdr3_aa: CASSASNPDRGRIGELFF; cdr3_nt: TGTGCCAGCAGCGCAAGCAATCCTGACAGGGGGCGCATCGGGGAGCTGTTTTTT
j_call: TRBJ2-1; cdr3_length: 15; clone_size: .; d_call: TRBD1; v_call: TRBV10-3; cdr3_aa: CAISSGQGGYNEQFF; cdr3_nt: TGTGCCATCAGTTCCGGACAGGGCGGCTACAATGAGCAGTTCTTC
j_call: TRBJ1-2; cdr3_length: 13; clone_size: many; d_call: .; v_call: TRBV7-9; cdr3_aa: CASSLLGSYGYTF; cdr3_nt: TGTGCCAGCAGCTTACTGGGGTCCTATGGCTACACCTTC
j_call: TRBJ2-1; cdr3_length: 15; clone_size: many; d_call: TRBD1; v_call: TRBV5-1; cdr3_aa: CASSPGQGARNEQFF; cdr3_nt: TGCGCCAGCAGCCCGGGACAGGGGGCGCGTAATGAGCAGTTCTTC
j_call: TRBJ2-1; cdr3_length: 13; clone_size: .; d_call: TRBD2; v_call: TRBV7-7; cdr3_aa: CASSQSGRDEQFF; cdr3_nt: TGTGCTAGCAGCCAAAGCGGGAGGGATGAGCAGTTCTTC
j_call: TRBJ2-1; cdr3_length: 12; clone_size: few; d_call: .; v_call: TRBV7-9; cdr3_aa: CASSLAETGQFF; cdr3_nt: TGTGCCAGCAGCTTAGCAGAGACAGGGCAGTTCTTC
j_call: TRBJ2-3; cdr3_length: 18; clone_size: .; d_call: .; v_call: TRBV27; cdr3_aa: CASSPKEGPRGSTDTQYF; cdr3_nt: TGTGCCAGCAGTCCCAAAGAGGGGCCACGAGGGAGCACAGATACGCAGTATTTT
j_call: TRBJ2-3; cdr3_length: 15; clone_size: few; d_call: .; v_call: TRBV4-2; cdr3_aa: CASSQEEGSTDTQYF; cdr3_nt: TGTGCCAGCAGCCAAGAGGAGGGCTCCACAGATACGCAGTATTTT
j_call: TRBJ2-5; cdr3_length: 14; clone_size: .; d_call: .; v_call: TRBV7-9; cdr3_aa: CASSLYRDEETQYF; cdr3_nt: TGTGCCAGCAGCTTGTACAGGGACGAAGAGACCCAGTACTTC
j_call: TRBJ2-1; cdr3_length: 13; clone_size: .; d_call: .; v_call: TRBV12-3/TRBV12-4; cdr3_aa: CASSLLTHNEQFF; cdr3_nt: TGTGCCAGCAGTCTCTTGACACACAATGAGCAGTTCTTC
j_call: TRBJ2-7; cdr3_length: 16; clone_size: few; d_call: TRBD2; v_call: TRBV18; cdr3_aa: CASSPRGAGGSYEQYF; cdr3_nt: TGTGCCAGCTCACCACGGGGAGCGGGGGGATCCTACGAGCAGTACTTC
j_call: TRBJ2-1; cdr3_length: 15; clone_size: .; d_call: .; v_call: TRBV14; cdr3_aa: CASTPNQGLYNEQFF; cdr3_nt: TGTGCCAGCACCCCCAACCAGGGCCTCTACAATGAGCAGTTCTTC
j_call: TRBJ1-1; cdr3_length: 16; clone_size: few; d_call: TRBD1; v_call: TRBV6-2/TRBV6-3; cdr3_aa: CASRPPRGWKNTEAFF; cdr3_nt: TGTGCCAGCAGACCGCCCAGGGGGTGGAAGAACACTGAAGCTTTCTTT
j_call: TRBJ2-7; cdr3_length: 18; clone_size: .; d_call: TRBD2; v_call: TRBV7-9; cdr3_aa: CASSAGLAGGAKAYEQYF; cdr3_nt: TGTGCCAGCAGCGCCGGACTAGCGGGGGGGGCGAAGGCCTACGAGCAGTACTTC
j_call: TRBJ1-2; cdr3_length: 15; clone_size: few; d_call: .; v_call: TRBV10-2; cdr3_aa: CASSESRGSLYGYTF; cdr3_nt: TGCGCCAGCAGTGAGTCCAGGGGCAGCCTCTATGGCTACACCTTC
j_call: TRBJ2-3; cdr3_length: 16; clone_size: few; d_call: TRBD1; v_call: TRBV27; cdr3_aa: CASSFLLGQGSDTQYF; cdr3_nt: TGTGCCAGCAGTTTCCTATTGGGACAGGGGTCAGATACGCAGTATTTT
j_call: TRBJ2-5; cdr3_length: 14; clone_size: few; d_call: TRBD1; v_call: TRBV6-5; cdr3_aa: CASSTGGAAETQYF; cdr3_nt: TGTGCCAGCAGCACAGGGGGCGCCGCAGAGACCCAGTACTTC
j_call: TRBJ2-2; cdr3_length: 15; clone_size: few; d_call: .; v_call: TRBV12-3/TRBV12-4; cdr3_aa: CASTPNWGNAGELFF; cdr3_nt: TGTGCCAGCACCCCCAATTGGGGGAACGCCGGGGAGCTGTTTTTT
j_call: TRBJ1-4; cdr3_length: 13; clone_size: .; d_call: TRBD1; v_call: TRBV28; cdr3_aa: CASKQGSGEKLFF; cdr3_nt: TGTGCCAGTAAACAGGGGTCGGGGGAAAAACTGTTTTTT
j_call: TRBJ2-2; cdr3_length: 20; clone_size: .; d_call: TRBD1; v_call: TRBV12-5; cdr3_aa: CASAFTLQGAFLGDTGELFF; cdr3_nt: TGTGCTAGTGCCTTTACTTTACAGGGGGCGTTCCTCGGGGACACCGGGGAGCTGTTTTTT
j_call: TRBJ1-2; cdr3_length: 14; clone_size: once; d_call: .; v_call: TRBV10-3; cdr3_aa: CAISSPGFEDGYTF; cdr3_nt: TGTGCCATCAGTTCCCCGGGGTTCGAGGATGGCTACACCTTC
j_call: TRBJ1-5; cdr3_length: 15; clone_size: .; d_call: .; v_call: TRBV4-1; cdr3_aa: CASSPAVASNQPQHF; cdr3_nt: TGCGCCAGCAGCCCCGCGGTGGCGAGCAATCAGCCCCAGCATTTT
j_call: TRBJ1-2; cdr3_length: 13; clone_size: few; d_call: TRBD1; v_call: TRBV7-9; cdr3_aa: CASSQGQGNGYTF; cdr3_nt: TGTGCCAGCAGCCAGGGACAGGGGAATGGCTACACCTTC
j_call: TRBJ2-1; cdr3_length: 19; clone_size: few; d_call: TRBD2; v_call: TRBV5-1; cdr3_aa: CASSSLHGGGAVTRNEQFF; cdr3_nt: TGCGCCAGCAGCTCCCTCCATGGGGGGGGAGCGGTCACACGCAATGAGCAGTTCTTC
j_call: TRBJ2-1; cdr3_length: 14; clone_size: .; d_call: TRBD1; v_call: TRBV4-3; cdr3_aa: CASSQEGQGNEQFF; cdr3_nt: TGCGCCAGCAGCCAAGAGGGACAGGGAAATGAGCAGTTCTTC
j_call: TRBJ2-1; cdr3_length: 15; clone_size: many; d_call: TRBD1; v_call: TRBV7-9; cdr3_aa: CASSLAQTGGNEQFF; cdr3_nt: TGTGCCAGCAGCTTAGCGCAAACAGGGGGCAATGAGCAGTTCTTC
j_call: TRBJ2-1; cdr3_length: 22; clone_size: .; d_call: TRBD2; v_call: TRBV7-8; cdr3_aa: CASSLAPGLAPFTRQPYNEQFF; cdr3_nt: TGTGCCAGCAGCTTAGCCCCGGGACTAGCCCCTTTTACTCGTCAGCCATACAATGAGCAGTTCTTC
j_call: TRBJ1-2; cdr3_length: 15; clone_size: few; d_call: .; v_call: TRBV4-1; cdr3_aa: CASSQDGTSHYGYTF; cdr3_nt: TGCGCCAGCAGCCAAGATGGGACATCACATTATGGCTACACCTTC
j_call: TRBJ2-3; cdr3_length: 15; clone_size: .; d_call: TRBD2; v_call: TRBV6-1; cdr3_aa: CASSDSGGSTDTQYF; cdr3_nt: TGTGCCAGCAGTGACAGCGGGGGGAGCACAGATACGCAGTATTTT
j_call: TRBJ1-6; cdr3_length: 12; clone_size: .; d_call: .; v_call: TRBV15; cdr3_aa: CATSRGPPPLHF; cdr3_nt: TGTGCCACCAGCAGAGGTCCCCCCCCCCTCCACTTT
j_call: TRBJ1-5; cdr3_length: 15; clone_size: .; d_call: TRBD1; v_call: TRBV27; cdr3_aa: CASNSGRGRDQPQHF; cdr3_nt: TGTGCCAGCAACTCGGGAAGGGGGCGCGATCAGCCCCAGCATTTT
j_call: TRBJ2-3; cdr3_length: 15; clone_size: few; d_call: .; v_call: TRBV20-1; cdr3_aa: CSAPGTSPRRDTQYF; cdr3_nt: TGCAGTGCTCCCGGGACTTCCCCGAGGCGAGATACGCAGTATTTT
j_call: TRBJ2-2; cdr3_length: 12; clone_size: few; d_call: TRBD2; v_call: TRBV19; cdr3_aa: CACGGGPGELFF; cdr3_nt: TGTGCCTGCGGGGGGGGACCCGGGGAGCTGTTTTTT
j_call: TRBJ2-1; cdr3_length: 15; clone_size: .; d_call: .; v_call: TRBV7-6; cdr3_aa: CASSPMGQDYNEQFF; cdr3_nt: TGTGCCAGCAGCCCAATGGGACAAGACTACAATGAGCAGTTCTTC
j_call: TRBJ2-1; cdr3_length: 15; clone_size: many; d_call: TRBD2; v_call: TRBV7-9; cdr3_aa: CASRPAGGQVNEQFF; cdr3_nt: TGTGCCAGCAGACCAGCGGGGGGCCAGGTCAATGAGCAGTTCTTC
j_call: TRBJ1-1; cdr3_length: 14; clone_size: .; d_call: .; v_call: TRBV27; cdr3_aa: CASRLAPGVKEAFF; cdr3_nt: TGTGCCAGCAGACTTGCCCCGGGGGTCAAGGAAGCTTTCTTT
j_call: TRBJ2-7; cdr3_length: 14; clone_size: .; d_call: TRBD2; v_call: TRBV5-4; cdr3_aa: CASSSSGSLYEQYF; cdr3_nt: TGTGCCAGCAGCTCTAGCGGTTCTCTCTACGAGCAGTACTTC
j_call: TRBJ1-2; cdr3_length: 14; clone_size: .; d_call: .; v_call: TRBV6-1; cdr3_aa: CASSHAEGPYGYTF; cdr3_nt: TGTGCCAGCTCCCACGCAGAGGGCCCTTATGGCTACACCTTC
j_call: TRBJ2-1; cdr3_length: 13; clone_size: .; d_call: .; v_call: TRBV6-2/TRBV6-3; cdr3_aa: CASSSGPWDEQFF; cdr3_nt: TGTGCCAGCAGTTCCGGGCCCTGGGATGAGCAGTTCTTC
j_call: TRBJ1-2; cdr3_length: 11; clone_size: .; d_call: .; v_call: TRBV6-1; cdr3_aa: CATQGTYGYTF; cdr3_nt: TGTGCCACCCAGGGAACCTATGGCTACACCTTC
j_call: TRBJ1-1; cdr3_length: 12; clone_size: .; d_call: .; v_call: TRBV5-6; cdr3_aa: CASSVGDTEAFF; cdr3_nt: TGTGCCAGCAGCGTGGGAGACACTGAAGCTTTCTTT
j_call: TRBJ2-1; cdr3_length: 15; clone_size: .; d_call: .; v_call: TRBV6-5; cdr3_aa: CASSYLGGADNEQFF; cdr3_nt: TGTGCCAGCAGTTACTTAGGAGGGGCGGACAATGAGCAGTTCTTC
j_call: TRBJ2-1; cdr3_length: 11; clone_size: .; d_call: .; v_call: TRBV5-6; cdr3_aa: CASSFTAEQFF; cdr3_nt: TGTGCCAGCAGCTTTACAGCTGAGCAGTTCTTC
j_call: TRBJ1-3; cdr3_length: 16; clone_size: .; d_call: .; v_call: TRBV7-2; cdr3_aa: CASSSTPAGYGNTIYF; cdr3_nt: TGTGCCAGCAGTTCGACACCGGCCGGATACGGAAACACCATATATTTT
j_call: TRBJ1-2; cdr3_length: 16; clone_size: .; d_call: .; v_call: TRBV4-2; cdr3_aa: CASNQDGFRQGNGYTF; cdr3_nt: TGTGCCAGCAACCAAGACGGGTTCAGGCAGGGGAATGGCTACACCTTC
j_call: TRBJ2-3; cdr3_length: 18; clone_size: .; d_call: TRBD2; v_call: TRBV27; cdr3_aa: CASSPNPGLVGVTDTQYF; cdr3_nt: TGTGCCAGCAGTCCGAATCCGGGACTAGTGGGGGTTACAGATACGCAGTATTTT
j_call: TRBJ2-7; cdr3_length: 13; clone_size: many; d_call: .; v_call: TRBV7-2; cdr3_aa: CASSLNDLYEQYF; cdr3_nt: TGTGCCAGCAGCTTAAATGACCTCTACGAGCAGTACTTC
j_call: TRBJ1-1; cdr3_length: 13; clone_size: many; d_call: .; v_call: TRBV12-3/TRBV12-4; cdr3_aa: CASSLRSNTEAFF; cdr3_nt: TGTGCCAGCAGTTTACGGTCGAACACTGAAGCTTTCTTT